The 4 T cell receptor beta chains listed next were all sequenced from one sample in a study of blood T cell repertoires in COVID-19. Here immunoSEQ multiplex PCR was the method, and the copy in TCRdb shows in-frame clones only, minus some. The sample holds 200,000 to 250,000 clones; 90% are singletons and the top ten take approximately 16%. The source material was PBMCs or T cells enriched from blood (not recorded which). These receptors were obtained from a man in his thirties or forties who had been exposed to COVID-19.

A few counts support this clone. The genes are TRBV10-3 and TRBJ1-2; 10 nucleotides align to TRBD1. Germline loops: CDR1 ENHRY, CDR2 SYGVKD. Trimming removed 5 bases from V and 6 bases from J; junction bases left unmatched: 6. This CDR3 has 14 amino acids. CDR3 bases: TGTGCCATCAGTACTGGGACAGGGGATGATGGCTACACCTTC. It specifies CAISTGTGDDGYTF.

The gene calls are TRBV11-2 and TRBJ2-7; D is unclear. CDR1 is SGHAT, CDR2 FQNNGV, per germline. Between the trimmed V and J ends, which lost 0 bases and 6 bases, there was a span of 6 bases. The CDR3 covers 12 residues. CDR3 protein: CASSLDRSEQYF. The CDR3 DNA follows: TGTGCCAGCAGCTTAGACAGATCCGAGCAGTACTTC.

The CDR3 sequence: CASSQQMNTEAFF. DNA for the CDR3: TGTGCCAGCAGTCAACAGATGAACACTGAAGCTTTCTTT. The chain links TRBV12-3 or TRBV12-4 to TRBJ1-1; D gene unclear. The ends were cut back, 5 bases at V and 0 bases at J, with 7 bases in the middle. This CDR3 comprises 13 residues.

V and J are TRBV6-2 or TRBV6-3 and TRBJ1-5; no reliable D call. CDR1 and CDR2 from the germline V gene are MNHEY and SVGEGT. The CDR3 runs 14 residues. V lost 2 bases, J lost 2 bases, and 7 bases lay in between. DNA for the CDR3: TGTGCCAGCAGTTACGGGAGGGGCAATCAGCCCCAGCATTTT. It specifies CASSYGRGNQPQHF.